This is a list of T cell receptor beta chains from one sample in a study of T cell changes during pregnancy in multiple sclerosis. The protocol was immunoSEQ multiplex PCR, while the TCRdb copy is restricted to in-frame clones and leaves out a portion. The table records about 40,000 clones, over 85% of them present only once. The sample here was CD4+ T cells from peripheral blood mononuclear cells, taken before pregnancy. The receptors derive from a female donor with multiple sclerosis, enrolled in a pregnancy study. Both conserved end residues are trimmed from each CDR3.

v_call: TRBV5-4; j_call: TRBJ1-1; cdr3_aa: ASSQDRGIREAF
v_call: TRBV6-1; j_call: TRBJ1-6; cdr3_aa: ASSEYQGGNSPLH
v_call: TRBV28; j_call: TRBJ1-1; cdr3_aa: ASSFGGNMNTEAF
v_call: TRBV19; j_call: TRBJ1-1; cdr3_aa: ASGARGRTEAF
v_call: TRBV5-1; j_call: TRBJ1-2; cdr3_aa: ASSLDSHGYT
v_call: TRBV2; j_call: TRBJ2-3; cdr3_aa: ASSVADRASDTQY
v_call: TRBV9; j_call: TRBJ2-2; cdr3_aa: ASSLSGSGADTGELF
v_call: TRBV18; j_call: TRBJ2-2; cdr3_aa: ASWHSGGPNTGELF
v_call: TRBV5-1; j_call: TRBJ2-2; cdr3_aa: ASSINTGELF
v_call: TRBV9; j_call: TRBJ2-2; cdr3_aa: ATKGTGTLNTGELF
v_call: TRBV15; j_call: TRBJ2-7; cdr3_aa: ATATGQGAWEQY
v_call: TRBV7-8; j_call: TRBJ1-5; cdr3_aa: ASSRGRTVEPQH
v_call: TRBV19; j_call: TRBJ2-1; cdr3_aa: ASSLHEGLADEQF
v_call: TRBV6-5; j_call: TRBJ1-1; cdr3_aa: ASRSPRWATEAF
v_call: TRBV29-1; j_call: TRBJ1-2; cdr3_aa: SLGTDYGYT
v_call: TRBV18; j_call: TRBJ1-1; cdr3_aa: ASSLRTGENTEAF
v_call: TRBV19; j_call: TRBJ2-1; cdr3_aa: ASSIVGQGSNNEQF
v_call: TRBV28; j_call: TRBJ1-4; cdr3_aa: ASSFLSTNEKLF
v_call: TRBV9; j_call: TRBJ1-1; cdr3_aa: ASSRGPNTEAF
v_call: TRBV4-2; j_call: TRBJ2-3; cdr3_aa: ASSQEVGASGNPSTDTQY
v_call: TRBV29-1; j_call: TRBJ1-1; cdr3_aa: SVRDRGINAF
v_call: TRBV28; j_call: TRBJ2-1; cdr3_aa: ASSSGISNEQF
v_call: TRBV5-6; j_call: TRBJ2-7; cdr3_aa: ASSKRDRGRQQY
v_call: TRBV6-1; j_call: TRBJ1-2; cdr3_aa: ARQGVYYGYT
v_call: TRBV6-1; j_call: TRBJ1-2; cdr3_aa: ASSEAPQGWRGYT
v_call: TRBV4-1; j_call: TRBJ1-3; cdr3_aa: ASSQGPQTGRIGNTIY